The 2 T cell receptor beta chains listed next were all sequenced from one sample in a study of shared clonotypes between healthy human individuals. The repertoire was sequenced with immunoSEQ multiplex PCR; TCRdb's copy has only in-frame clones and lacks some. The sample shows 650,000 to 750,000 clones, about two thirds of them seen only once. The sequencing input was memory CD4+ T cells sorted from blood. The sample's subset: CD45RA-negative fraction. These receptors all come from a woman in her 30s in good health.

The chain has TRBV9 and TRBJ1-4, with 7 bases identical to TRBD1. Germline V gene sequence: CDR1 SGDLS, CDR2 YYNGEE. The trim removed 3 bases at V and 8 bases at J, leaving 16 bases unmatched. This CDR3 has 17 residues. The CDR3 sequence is CASSATSGTVYSEKLFF. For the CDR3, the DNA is TGTGCCAGCAGCGCGACAAGTGGGACAGTGTATTCGGAAAAACTGTTTTTT.

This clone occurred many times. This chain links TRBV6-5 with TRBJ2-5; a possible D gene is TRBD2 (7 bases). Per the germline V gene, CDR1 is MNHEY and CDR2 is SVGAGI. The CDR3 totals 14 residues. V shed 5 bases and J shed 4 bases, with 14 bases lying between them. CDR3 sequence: CASSQGGGGETQYF. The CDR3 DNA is TGTGCCAGCAGTCAGGGAGGGGGTGGAGAGACCCAGTACTTC.